This T cell receptor beta chain appears in the sequencing data of a study of T-cell memory formation after mild COVID-19. Looking at the study overall: TCR clusters were largely donor specific.

TCRdb ran MiXCR on the 5' RACE reads and lists one entry per CDR3 protein. The sample carries roughly 280,000 distinct CDR3 sequences, 7% to 10% recorded once. This CDR3 comprises 17 residues. The germline gives CDR1 MNHEY, CDR2 SVGAGI. With regard to this clonotype: Its antigen is as yet unknown. At one end the junction does not follow the germline gene, possibly because of a read error.

General study results and limits: Several responding clones turned up in pre-infection memory, indicating that cross-reactive memory may have taken part. Clones that contracted clustered mainly in CM and EM if CD4+ and in EMRA if CD8+.

V usage is TRBV6-5 and J usage is TRBJ1-6; 8 bases are a match to TRBD1. The sequenced sample was PBMCs or a T cell subset sorted from them (not recorded which). The sequence was obtained from a man between 18 and 29 years old who had mild COVID-19 (a few samples of this study predate the infection). Cell type and time point are not known. The CDR3 DNA is TGTGCCAGCAGTTCCACTCCGACAGGGGCCTTGGATTCACCCCTCAACTTT. This codes for CASSSTPTGALDSPLNF.